The 20 T cell receptor beta chains below come from one sample, sequenced in a study of T cell responses to AZD1222 COVID-19 vaccine. Produced via immunoSEQ multiplex PCR; TCRdb's table is partial and in-frame only. The sample holds some 150,000 clones, 70% to 90% seen once. The source was peripheral blood, collected on day 0 of MenACWY control vaccination. These receptors all stem from an adult in good health.

The chain couples TRBV24-1 to TRBJ2-1; D gene unclear. V lost 5 bases to trimming and J lost 0 bases, with 13 bases between them. CDR1 and CDR2 (germline): KGHDR, SFDVKD. This CDR3 is 16 amino acids long. CDR3 region: CATSVSTVSSYNEQFF. CDR3 in DNA: TGTGCCACCAGTGTCTCTACGGTGAGCTCCTACAATGAGCAGTTCTTC.

The gene calls are TRBV10-2 and TRBJ1-3; D remains ambiguous. The CDR3 runs to 13 residues. Trimming took 4 bases from V and 0 from J, leaving 4 bases between them. From germline, CDR1 is WSHSY and CDR2 SAAADI. CDR3 protein: CASSGSSGNTIYF. In nucleotides, the CDR3 is TGCGCCAGCAGTGGAAGCTCTGGAAACACCATATATTTT.

The V gene is TRBV28, the J gene TRBJ1-2; D possibly corresponds to TRBD1 (6 bases). This CDR3 has 15 amino acids. Trimming took 6 bases from V and 5 from J, leaving 19 bases between them. Germline V gene sequence: CDR1 MDHEN, CDR2 SYDVKM. This chain's CDR3 is CASSPRPGHFYGYTF. As DNA, the CDR3 is TGTGCCAGCAGCCCCCGTCCGGGACACTTTTATGGCTACACCTTC.

This chain connects TRBV10-1 to TRBJ2-1; 8 bases align to TRBD1. This CDR3 spans 11 amino acids. The V segment lost 4 bases and the J segment 14 bases; nucleotides outside the gene matches: 4. The germline CDR1 and CDR2 sequences are WNHNN and SYGVQD (reference sequence). DNA of the CDR3: TGCGCCAGCAGTGGATCAGGGGGCGAGTTCTTC. This translates into CASSGSGGEFF.

V and J are TRBV7-9 and TRBJ2-2, with D tentatively TRBD2 (6 bases). The CDR3 is 15 amino acids. Trimming shortened V by 8 bases and J by 1 base, and 14 bases separated the two germline ends. Per the germline V gene, CDR1 is SEHNR and CDR2 is FQNEAQ (reference sequence). The CDR3: CASDEAGKNTGELFF. The CDR3 region has the DNA TGTGCCAGCGACGAGGCGGGAAAGAACACCGGGGAGCTGTTTTTT. The variable domain in full, completed from reference TRBV7-9 and TRBJ2-2, reads DTGVSQNPRHKITKRGQNVTFRCDPISEHNRLYWYRQTLGQGPEFLTYFQNEAQLEKSRLLSDRFSAERPKGSFSTLEIQRTEQGDSAMYLCASDEAGKNTGELFFGEGSRLTVL.

The J gene is TRBJ2-7, the V gene TRBV2, with TRBD2 matching over 14 bases. The length of the CDR3 is 15 residues. Unmatched junction bases numbered 4, after V lost 5 bases and J lost 4 bases. Germline CDR1 SNHLY, CDR2 FYNNEI. The CDR3 sequence: CASSRLAGGVYEQYF. CDR3 coding DNA: TGTGCCAGCAGTCGACTAGCGGGAGGGGTGTACGAGCAGTACTTC. Looking up the rest from reference TRBV2 and TRBJ2-7 gives the full variable domain: EPEVTQTPSHQVTQMGQEVILRCVPISNHLYFYWYRQILGQKVEFLVSFYNNEISEKSEIFDDQFSVERPDGSNFTLKIRSTKLEDSAMYFCASSRLAGGVYEQYFGPGTRLTVT.

The chain is built from TRBV9 and TRBJ2-7; D remains unclear. CDR3 size: 15 residues. Germline assignment: CDR1 SGDLS and CDR2 YYNGEE. Trimming removed 0 bases from V and 0 bases from J, with 10 bases in between. The CDR3 loop is CASSVGAASSYEQYF. The CDR3 region has the DNA TGTGCCAGCAGCGTAGGGGCCGCAAGCTCCTACGAGCAGTACTTC.

This clone occurred a few times. V usage is TRBV18 and J usage is TRBJ1-3; no clear D gene. This CDR3 has 13 amino acids. The germline CDR1 and CDR2 sequences are KGHSH and LQKENI. Deletions cut 6 bases from V and 3 bases from J, with 9 bases between. The CDR3 bases are TGTGCCAGCTCTATGACGGATGGAAACACCATATATTTT. This gives the protein CASSMTDGNTIYF.

The chain is built from TRBV3-1 (or the pseudogene TRBV3-2) and TRBJ2-1; TRBD2 aligns across 12 bases. Germline values: CDR1 LGHDT, CDR2 YNNKEL (reference sequence). The junction had 8 bases not matched to a gene; V was cut back by 4 bases and J by 7 bases. The CDR3 runs to 16 residues. Here the CDR3 reads CASSLPSGGAVNEQFF. CDR3 nucleotide sequence: TGTGCCAGCAGCCTGCCTAGCGGGGGGGCCGTAAATGAGCAGTTCTTC.

The chain combines TRBV19 with TRBJ1-1; tentative D call: TRBD1 (5 bases). V dropped 5 bases and J dropped 6 bases, with 16 bases sitting between them. The CDR3 has 14 residues. Germline V lookup: CDR1 LNHDA, CDR2 SQIVND (reference sequence). The DNA of the CDR3 is TGTGCCAGTAGTCTTAAGTCTCCGGGGGCTGAAGCTTTCTTT. Amino acids: CASSLKSPGAEAFF.

A single count supports this clone. The V call is TRBV5-4, the J call TRBJ1-1, with 9 bases matching TRBD1. The J segment lost 4 bases and the V segment lost 3 bases, leaving 4 bases of the junction unmatched. In germline, CDR1 is SGHNT, CDR2 YYREEE (reference sequence). The CDR3 is 14 amino acids. CDR3 DNA sequence: TGTGCCAGCAGCTCGAACAGGGGGCTCACTGAAGCTTTCTTT. Residues: CASSSNRGLTEAFF.

V and J are TRBV7-8 and TRBJ2-3, with unresolved D. Trimming took 6 bases from V and 0 from J, leaving 13 bases between them. CDR1 is SGHVS, CDR2 FQNEAQ, per germline. The CDR3 extends over 15 amino acids. The CDR3 DNA reads TGTGCCAGCAGACAAGCTCGAGCGAGCACAGATACGCAGTATTTT. This gives the protein CASRQARASTDTQYF.

The chain recombines TRBV5-1 with TRBJ2-2; 9 bases match TRBD1. V was clipped by 7 bases and J by 3 bases; unmatched bases: 7. There are 15 residues in the CDR3. CDR1 is SGHRS and CDR2 is YFSETQ in the germline V gene. In DNA, the CDR3 is TGCGCCAGCGCCGGGACAGGGCGGTACACCGGGGAGCTGTTTTTT. This encodes CASAGTGRYTGELFF.

The chain employs TRBV18 and TRBJ2-1; 9 nucleotides match TRBD2. Germline V lookup: CDR1 KGHSH, CDR2 LQKENI. The V gene end was trimmed by 6 bases and the J gene end by 6 bases; junction bases not matched to a gene: 12. This CDR3 comprises 16 residues. The CDR3 DNA reads as TGTGCCAGCTCTCAGCTAGCGGGGAAGGCGGGCAATGAGCAGTTCTTC. Translated: CASSQLAGKAGNEQFF. Based on the CDR3 plus reference TRBV18 and TRBJ2-1, the full variable domain is NAGVMQNPRHLVRRRGQEARLRCSPMKGHSHVYWYRQLPEEGLKFMVYLQKENIIDESGMPKERFSAEFPKEGPSILRIQQVVRGDSAAYFCASSQLAGKAGNEQFFGPGTRLTVL.

CDR3 sequence: CASSQVYGTAGGELFF. DNA for the CDR3: TGTGCCAGCAGCCAAGTATATGGGACAGCGGGCGGGGAGCTGTTTTTT. The V call is TRBV14, the J call TRBJ2-2, with D possibly TRBD1 on 7 matching bases. V was trimmed by 1 base and J by 7 bases, leaving 16 bases between them. Looked up from germline, CDR1 is SGHDN and CDR2 is FVKESK. This CDR3 region has 16 residues.

This chain uses TRBV4-2 with TRBJ1-1; no definite D call. Deletions cut 4 bases from V and 3 bases from J, with 12 bases between. This CDR3 spans 14 amino acids. Germline V gene sequence: CDR1 LGHNA, CDR2 YNFKEQ. The CDR3 here is CASSPPRGDTEAFF. CDR3 in DNA: TGTGCCAGCAGCCCCCCGAGAGGCGACACTGAAGCTTTCTTT.

J is TRBJ1-2 and V is TRBV15, with D unresolved. V lost 1 base to trimming and J lost 10 bases, with 13 bases between them. Germline V gene sequence: CDR1 LNHNV, CDR2 YYDKDF (reference sequence). The CDR3 length is 13 residues. CDR3 nucleotides: TGTGCCACCAGCAGAGTTTTTACTTTAACCTACACCTTC. Protein product: CATSRVFTLTYTF.

This chain uses TRBV21-1 with TRBJ1-5. TRBV21-1 is a listed pseudogene. The CDR3 has 17 amino acids. The CDR3 DNA sequence: TGTGCCAGCAGCAAAGGGGGGTTGGTGTATGGCAATCAGCCCCAGCATTTT. Amino acid sequence: CASSKGGLVYGNQPQHF.

This chain uses TRBV5-4 with TRBJ1-2; 10 positions agree with TRBD1. The CDR3 runs 15 residues. Germline V gene sequence: CDR1 SGHNT, CDR2 YYREEE (reference sequence). J gave up 8 bases and V 4 bases, and 11 bases lay outside the gene matches. CDR3 nucleotide sequence: TGTGCCAGCAGCCTCCGGGACAGGGGTCGGAGCGGCTACACCTTC. Residues: CASSLRDRGRSGYTF.

The genes are TRBV11-2 and TRBJ2-2; D gene ambiguous. V lost 5 bases and J lost 2, with 18 bases in between. Germline V gene lookup returns CDR1 SGHAT and CDR2 FQNNGV. This CDR3 has 17 residues. This chain's CDR3 is CASSHITWRINTGELFF. CDR3 nucleotides: TGTGCCAGCAGCCATATCACGTGGCGGATAAACACCGGGGAGCTGTTTTTT.